This TCR beta chain was obtained from a study of cytomegalovirus exposure and HLA in healthy donors (dated by TCRdb to about 2017). For the study in its entirety: According to an earlier analysis of 587 of the donors, some 180 million T cells yielded roughly 110 million unique TCR beta sequences and around 300 Gb of sequence data. Roughly 300 gigabases of sequencing data and 75 million to 85 million unique TCR sequences made up an early release that covered 500 to 700 HLA-typed donors. Among the approximately 420 genotyped donors, under 90% belonged to the genetic ancestry cluster associated with self-reported Caucasian donors. The aim of the study was to test whether cataloging public T cell receptors could identify signatures of past pathogen exposure. The study used immunosequencing to profile the T cell repertoires of 666 subjects and linked those repertoires to cytomegalovirus serostatus. In addition to the first cohort of 650 to 800 subjects, a separate validation cohort of approximately 120 different subjects was used. To predict cytomegalovirus infection status, the study brought together high-throughput TCR immunosequencing, statistical association of individual TCRs with disease status, and machine learning. To study patterns of TCR occurrence, a later analysis re-analyzed previously published TCR beta repertoires from around 700 donors and added high-resolution HLA genotyping. Rather than using new phenotypic data, the later analysis identified candidate immune exposures from TCR beta sequences and from how often those sequences occurred across donors. To decide whether each TCR beta V gene segment behaved as functional or pseudogenic, an earlier analysis of approximately 600 of the donors relied on high-throughput TCR beta sequencing. Donor age, sex, ethnicity and CMV serostatus were compiled together with the repertoire data. In a later genetic analysis, genome-wide SNP genotypes for about 65% of the roughly 700 donors were used, and that subset was treated as a discovery cohort. All discovery cohort repertoires had been generated using a single sequencing platform. Both class I and class II loci were covered by HLA typing, at four-digit resolution. Typing coverage varied by locus: roughly 629-640 donors for A, B, C, DRB1 and DQB1; some 520 for DQA1; 606 for DPA1; roughly 450 for DPB1. Because of strong linkage in the cohort, five DR-DQ haplotypes were treated as single units for association and clustering. Across 398 genotyped donors of the cohort, an average of about 240,000 unique TCR beta nucleotide sequences per donor were sequenced, and roughly 17% of those sequences were non-productive. Broad study findings and their caveats: The classifier was reported to diagnose cytomegalovirus status with high specificity and sensitivity in both the original cohort and the validation cohort. The authors suggested that the approach could potentially be generalized to other disease states and immunological phenotypes. A further reported finding was that TCR beta sequences accurately predicted the HLA-A and HLA-B alleles for most subjects in the first cohort. Assigning TCR associations to individual alleles was difficult when HLA alleles, especially DR and DQ, strongly co-occurred. Three of the identified cytomegalovirus-associated TCR beta chains were confirmed in vitro to be specific for cytomegalovirus antigens. In a later analysis, HLA-associated TCR beta chains were found to be more clonally expanded and to have lower generation probabilities than equally common non-associated chains. Most TCR sequences were seen in very few donors, while some public TCRs were found in many individuals. Several of the top co-occurrence clusters appeared to be linked to parvovirus B19, influenza, CMV and Epstein-Barr virus, according to a later analysis. The 87-base-pair reads could not distinguish some IMGT-functional V segments, including TRBV6-2 and TRBV6-3, so those segments were excluded. In an earlier analysis of under 600 of the donors, most TCR beta V segments were observed in productive rearrangements about 87% or about 30% of the time, broadly matching IMGT annotations. In a later analysis, some 17,000 TCR beta sequences were associated with specific HLA alleles at a false discovery rate of 0.05. Approximately 16 rarely observed V segments, including chromosome 9 orphons, were excluded from the earlier analysis of several hundred of the donors because counts were too low. A total of 150 or so TCR beta chains were listed by the study as associated with cytomegalovirus. In a later analysis, most CMV-associated TCR beta chains were found to appear HLA-restricted, with HLA associations seemingly driven largely by CMV exposure. The sequencing pipeline was judged likely to have produced a cluster of highly shared sequence variants as a technical artifact. A later genetic analysis reported fewer N-insertions in productive TCRs among donors in an Asian-associated ancestry cluster than the roughly 720-donor mean. Immune exposure information for the cohort was limited to CMV serostatus. In a later analysis, TCR association rates were found to vary across HLA loci, with the most associated TCRs seen for DRB1 alleles and the fewest for HLA-C alleles. Because HLA typing was missing for some donors at each locus, association tests included only the typed subset. In this cohort, only TCR beta chains were sequenced, and detectable features were limited by the absence of alpha or paired-chain data. Sequencing depth was assumed to be roughly uniform across donors in the presence/absence analyses, though that assumption may not hold. V-gene and J-gene trimming of TCR beta chains was associated with a missense DCLRE1C variant in a later genetic analysis, and the association was replicated in an independent cohort. Correlated functional status among segregating V segments might reflect linkage disequilibrium, but an unknown experimental factor could not be ruled out.

As for this clone: No antigen is known for it. No base-level quality is on record; no much larger clone is a single base apart.

The library was built by means of the immunoSEQ multiplex PCR assay. A mixture of 60 forward primers for TCR Vbeta segments and 13 reverse primers for TCR Jbeta segments was used in the multiplex PCR. A multiplex PCR assay on genomic DNA amplified the CDR3 region of rearranged TCR beta genes. The Illumina HiSeq System was used to sequence the amplified TCR beta libraries as 87-base-pair reads. The paper's data handling went like this. In a later analysis, 77 million or so unique TCR beta chains were counted across the approximately 640 repertoires, and roughly 11 million of these chains were shared by at least two donors. Raw reads were error-corrected and collapsed into unique sequences by a nearest-neighbor algorithm in which closely related sequences were merged to remove PCR and sequencing errors. To assign V, D and J gene segments, CDR3 sequences were aligned to IMGT reference sequences. For a sequence to be retained, at least a six-nucleotide match to both a V gene segment and a J gene segment was required. Rearrangements were called productive when the CDR3 lacked stop codons and stayed in frame with V and J; all others were non-productive. Following IMGT convention, CDR3 was defined as the stretch from the second conserved V-encoded cysteine up to the conserved J-encoded phenylalanine. The earlier analysis of about 610 of the donors excluded sequences that lacked an unambiguous match to a single V gene segment. An earlier analysis of some 500 of the donors classified V segments as functional when productive rearrangements were above 56.7% and as segregating when the standard deviation between donors was above 5%. To diagnose cytomegalovirus status from the catalog of TCR beta chain sequences, a statistical classification framework was built. A later analysis assigned V and J genes by comparing TCR nucleotide sequences with IMGT/GENE-DB human TR gene sequences. In a later analysis, CDR3 sequences and most-parsimonious VDJ recombination scenarios were assigned using the TCRdist pipeline. In a later analysis, each TCR beta chain was defined by its CDR3 amino acid sequence together with its V-gene family, and reads without a unique V-gene family were excluded. As a way to deal with suspected cross-contamination and a sequencing artifact, a later analysis dropped roughly 620 nucleotide sequences that were highly shared and had low generation probability. In a later analysis, a clonal expansion index for each public chain was calculated from normalized within-repertoire ranks of inferred template counts. A later analysis computed generation probabilities with a VDJ recombination model fitted to out-of-frame rearrangements, and checked the results against IGoR. In a later analysis, TCR-TCR, TCR-HLA and TCR-CMV co-occurrence was scored with hypergeometric tests, and a repertoire-size bias correction was applied to TCR pairs. In a later analysis, false discovery rates were estimated by permuting HLA or CMV assignments 20 times. In a later analysis, co-occurring TCRs were grouped using DBSCAN, with TCRdist sequence similarity added in when clustering inside HLA-allele-positive subsets. Repertoires with fewer than 30,000 or more than 120,000 public chains, plus five repertoires with anomalous nucleotide sharing, were excluded from co-occurrence clustering. Entries here come from immuneACCESS through TCRdb and include only in-frame sequences with V and J called. Some clones fail to appear in such tables; in the studies checked, an unresolved V gene covers under half of the shortfall, and the cause of the remainder is unknown. V, J and clone size are those of that table, while D and trimming were read from the DNA. The sample table shows roughly 190,000 clones, and roughly 86% are seen once. In total, the top ten clones hold roughly 3.2% of the sample.

The cohort was made up of approximately 700 healthy bone marrow donors. At the time of sampling, every cohort member was nominally healthy, though immune exposures that went unrecorded were likely present. The donor tested CMV seropositive, placing the donor among the roughly 270 seropositive members of the cohort. A peripheral blood sample was provided by each donor, and peripheral blood mononuclear cells were used for TCR beta sequencing. Genomic DNA was extracted from the blood cell samples with the Qiagen DNeasy Blood Extraction Kit. CDR1 SGHRS and CDR2 YFSETQ are derived from the germline V gene. The CDR3 has 14 amino acids, counting the end cysteine and phenylalanine. Of all the DNA, just the CDR3 is kept, 42 bases in frame from base 1. The junction shows trimming of 4 bases on V and 4 bases on J, plus 12 bases between the germline ends.

Sequenced material: PBMCs. The origin of this receptor is a man aged 40-50 years in good health and CMV-seropositive. The chain is made from TRBV5-1 and TRBJ2-1; TRBD2 is possibly the D segment (7 matching bases). CDR3 region: CASSIGGQYNEQFF. Read as DNA, the sequence is TGCGCCAGCAGCATCGGGGGGCAGTACAATGAGCAGTTCTTC.